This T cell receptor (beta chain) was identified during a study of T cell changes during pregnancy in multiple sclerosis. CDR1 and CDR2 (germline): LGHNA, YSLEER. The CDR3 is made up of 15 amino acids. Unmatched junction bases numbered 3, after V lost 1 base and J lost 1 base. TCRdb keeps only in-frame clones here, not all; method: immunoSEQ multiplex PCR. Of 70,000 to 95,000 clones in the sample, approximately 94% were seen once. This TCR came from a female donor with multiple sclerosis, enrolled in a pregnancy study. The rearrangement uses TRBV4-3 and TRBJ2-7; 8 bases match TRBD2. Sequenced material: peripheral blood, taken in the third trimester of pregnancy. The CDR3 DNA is TGCGCCAGCAGCCAAGGTTCTAGCGGGTCCTACGAGCAGTACTTC. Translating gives CASSQGSSGSYEQYF.